This T cell receptor beta chain emerged from a study of molecular identifiers for immune sequencing clone quantification. Sorting was used to obtain naive CD8 T cells (CD8+CD4-CCR7+CD45RA+). The CDR3 is made up of 11 amino acids. The V gene lost 6 bases and the J gene lost 2 bases, with 4 bases spanning the gap. Many counts were recorded for this clonotype. Methods described previously were used for bulk TCR libraries, and listed TCR primers were applied. TCRdb passed the PCR reads through MiXCR, listing each CDR3 protein once. Among under 100,000 distinct CDR3 sequences listed, roughly 25% were seen once.

The gene calls are TRBV12-3 or TRBV12-4 and TRBJ1-1; D remains ambiguous. This sequence was found in a human donor in good health. Some libraries in this study had Jurkat cell RNA spiked in. Sequencing input: naive CD8+ T cells from blood, with Jurkat cell RNA spiked in. The subset denotes: FACS-sorted CD8+CD4-CCR7+CD45RA+ naive T cells. CDR3 residues: CASSANTEAFF. The CDR3 DNA follows: TGTGCCAGCAGCGCCAACACTGAAGCTTTCTTT.